This TCR beta chain is drawn from a study of blood T cell repertoires in COVID-19. Study-level information: PBMCs, B-cell-depleted T cells, or T cells were the source of the cDNA or gDNA that made up the material.

How the authors handled the data: From reference gene primer amplification, estimates of nucleated cell counts were derived. The repertoire was sequenced with immunoSEQ multiplex PCR; TCRdb's copy has only in-frame clones and lacks some. Clone size and V and J calls were adopted from that table, with D and trimming inferred from the DNA. The repertoire consists of some 40,000 clones, with less than 70% occurring once and the leading ten covering 5.5% to 6.5%. In its sample, this clone is medium-sized. V shed 4 bases, J shed 1 base, and the junction held 7 bases outside the gene matches. In germline, CDR1 is LGHDT, CDR2 YNNKEL (reference sequence). This CDR3 contains 15 residues.

Sequenced material: peripheral blood. This TCR was sampled from an elderly man with acute or convalescent COVID-19. V and J are TRBV3-1 (or the pseudogene TRBV3-2) and TRBJ2-7; 7 bases fit TRBD2. CDR3: CASSLRWGGSYEQYF. CDR3 coding DNA: TGTGCCAGCAGCCTACGGTGGGGGGGATCCTACGAGCAGTACTTC.